Following are 14 T cell receptor beta chains from one sample sequenced in a study of cytomegalovirus exposure and HLA in healthy donors. In the PCR, 60 Vbeta and 13 Jbeta primers were used. Libraries were prepared by immunoSEQ multiplex PCR; TCRdb keeps only in-frame clonotypes and omits some of them. This sample has roughly 90,000 clones, with over 65% found just once. The sample taken for sequencing was PBMCs. The receptors derive from a man aged 25-45 years in good health and CMV-seropositive.

This chain uses TRBV6-5 with TRBJ2-1; D gene unclear. The germline gives CDR1 MNHEY, CDR2 SVGAGI. This CDR3 contains 16 residues. Between the trimmed V and J ends, which lost 2 bases and 0 bases, there was a span of 11 bases. The CDR3 reads CASSYEAYGSYNEQFF. The CDR3 nucleotides read TGTGCCAGCAGTTACGAAGCGTACGGCTCCTACAATGAGCAGTTCTTC.

V and J are TRBV14 and TRBJ1-3; D is undetermined. V dropped 1 base and J dropped 7 bases, with 8 bases sitting between them. Germline lookup yields CDR1 SGHDN and CDR2 FVKESK. The CDR3 runs to 13 residues. CDR3 nucleotides: TGTGCCAGCAGCCAAGCTACTCATAACACCATATATTTT. This translates into CASSQATHNTIYF.

The gene calls are TRBV28 and TRBJ1-3, with TRBD1 identical over 10 bases. Trimming removed 4 bases from V and 4 bases from J; junction bases left unmatched: 7. The CDR3 runs 16 residues. Germline loops: CDR1 MDHEN, CDR2 SYDVKM. The CDR3 protein is CASSSPTGGWGNTIYF. DNA for the CDR3: TGTGCCAGCAGTTCCCCGACAGGGGGCTGGGGAAACACCATATATTTT. Complete variable domain (other parts from reference TRBV28 and TRBJ1-3): DVKVTQSSRYLVKRTGEKVFLECVQDMDHENMFWYRQDPGLGLRLIYFSYDVKMKEKGDIPEGYSVSREKKERFSLILESASTNQTSMYLCASSSPTGGWGNTIYFGEGSWLTVV.

Of note for this clone: A junction boundary mismatches the germline segment, possibly from a read error. The CDR3 nucleotides read TGTGCCTGGAGTGTACAGGGGATGGGCAATCAGCCCCAGAATTTT. This encodes CAWSVQGMGNQPQNF. The V and J genes are TRBV30 and TRBJ1-5, with 7 bases identical to TRBD1. Germline assignment: CDR1 GTSNPN and CDR2 SVGIG (reference sequence). This CDR3 is built from 15 residues.

This chain joins TRBV19 and TRBJ1-3; D is unresolved. V was clipped by 5 bases and J by 0 bases, with 11 bases between them. The CDR3 is made up of 15 amino acids. Germline CDR1 reads LNHDA; CDR2 reads SQIVND (reference sequence). CDR3 loop: CASSSNLVSGNTIYF. The CDR3 DNA sequence: TGTGCCAGTAGTTCCAACTTAGTCTCTGGAAACACCATATATTTT.

The rearrangement uses TRBV5-1 and TRBJ1-2, with 7 bases that match TRBD1. V was clipped by 1 base and J by 3 bases; unmatched bases: 12. The CDR3 has 17 residues. Germline CDR1 and CDR2: SGHRS and YFSETQ. CDR3 bases: TGCGCCAGCAGCTTGAGAGGGGGCGGTGGTAAGGACTATGGCTACACCTTC. This codes for CASSLRGGGGKDYGYTF.

J is TRBJ1-1 and V is TRBV9, with D perhaps TRBD1 (5 bases). CDR3 length: 13 residues. Per germline, CDR1 SGDLS and CDR2 YYNGEE. The V end was cut by 4 bases, the J end by 7 bases, with 14 bases between. The CDR3 DNA reads TGTGCCAGCAGCTCCCGACAGATGGGTGAAGCTTTCTTT. This sequence encodes CASSSRQMGEAFF.

The V gene is TRBV2, the J gene TRBJ1-4; 9 nucleotides match TRBD1. The CDR3 has 16 amino acids. Germline assignment: CDR1 SNHLY and CDR2 FYNNEI. The V gene end was trimmed by 6 bases and the J gene end by 3 bases; junction bases not matched to a gene: 8. CDR3 bases: TGTGCCAGCAGGTCGGTACAGGGGGCGCCTAATGAAAAACTGTTTTTT. It translates to CASRSVQGAPNEKLFF.

The rearrangement joins TRBV7-8 to TRBJ1-2; maybe TRBD1 (5 bases). V dropped 4 bases and J dropped 3 bases, with 15 bases sitting between them. The CDR3 extends over 15 amino acids. CDR1 is SGHVS and CDR2 is FQNEAQ in the germline V gene. The CDR3 DNA follows: TGTGCCAGCAGCTCCTGGGGGGGAATGGACTATGGCTACACCTTC. It is translated as CASSSWGGMDYGYTF. The full variable domain, in which reference TRBV7-8 and TRBJ1-2 provide the parts outside the CDR3, is GAGVSQSPRYKVAKRGQDVALRCDPISGHVSLFWYQQALGQGPEFLTYFQNEAQLDKSGLPSDRFFAERPEGSVSTLKIQRTQQEDSAVYLCASSSWGGMDYGYTFGSGTRLTVV.

The V call is TRBV9, the J call TRBJ2-5, with 8 positions matching TRBD2. CDR3 size: 16 residues. CDR1 is SGDLS, CDR2 YYNGEE, per germline. V shed 0 bases and J 2 bases; nucleotides not matched to a gene: 6. CDR3 sequence (DNA): TGTGCCAGCAGCGTAGTCCCTAGCGGGCATCAAGAGACCCAGTACTTC. Translation gives CASSVVPSGHQETQYF. Using reference TRBV9 and TRBJ2-5 for the parts outside the CDR3, the full variable domain is DSGVTQTPKHLITATGQRVTLRCSPRSGDLSVYWYQQSLDQGLQFLIQYYNGEERAKGNILERFSAQQFPDLHSELNLSSLELGDSALYFCASSVVPSGHQETQYFGPGTRLLVL.

This clone ranks as medium-sized (0.01 to 0.1%). V gene TRBV6-4 combines with J gene TRBJ2-1; D might be TRBD2 (5 bases). Germline V gives CDR1 MRHNA, CDR2 SNTAGT. The CDR3 spans 14 residues. Trimming took 8 bases from V and 4 from J, leaving 15 bases between them. The CDR3 loop reads CASGDTGEYNEQFF. The CDR3 coding sequence is TGTGCCAGCGGAGACACCGGGGAGTACAATGAGCAGTTCTTC.

The chain carries TRBV9 and TRBJ2-2; 15 bases map to TRBD2. V trimming: 3 bases; J trimming: 0 bases; junction bases outside the gene matches: 6. Looked up from germline, CDR1 is SGDLS and CDR2 is YYNGEE. CDR3 size: 19 residues. CDR3 region: CASSAGGLAGGSNTGELFF. The CDR3 region has the DNA TGTGCCAGCAGCGCGGGGGGACTAGCGGGAGGTTCGAACACCGGGGAGCTGTTTTTT.

The chain is built from TRBV29-1 and TRBJ1-4; D may be TRBD1 (5 bases). Germline CDR1 reads SQVTM; CDR2 reads ANQGSEA. The CDR3 covers 13 residues. V lost 7 bases and J 0 bases, leaving 9 bases between the germline ends. This CDR3 reads CSAAGTTNEKLFF. In DNA form, the CDR3 reads TGCAGCGCCGCAGGGACAACTAATGAAAAACTGTTTTTT.

V gene TRBV9 combines with J gene TRBJ1-2; D is possibly TRBD1 (6 bases). The CDR3 length is 15 residues. V lost 4 bases and J 2 bases, leaving 15 bases between the germline ends. Germline CDR1 is SGDLS and CDR2 is YYNGEE. CDR3 loop: CASSSRTELNYGYTF. The CDR3, as DNA: TGTGCCAGCAGCTCGCGGACAGAACTAAACTATGGCTACACCTTC.